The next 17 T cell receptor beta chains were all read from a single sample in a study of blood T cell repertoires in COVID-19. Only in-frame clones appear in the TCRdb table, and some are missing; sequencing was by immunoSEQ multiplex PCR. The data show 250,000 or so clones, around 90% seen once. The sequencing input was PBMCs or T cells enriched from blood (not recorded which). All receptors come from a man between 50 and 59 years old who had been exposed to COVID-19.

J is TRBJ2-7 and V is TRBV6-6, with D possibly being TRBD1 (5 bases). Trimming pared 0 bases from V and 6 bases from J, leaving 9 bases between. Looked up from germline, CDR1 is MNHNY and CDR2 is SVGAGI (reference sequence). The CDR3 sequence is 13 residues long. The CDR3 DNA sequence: TGTGCCAGCAGTTACTCACAGGCTAGCGAGCAGTACGTC. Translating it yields CASSYSQASEQYV.

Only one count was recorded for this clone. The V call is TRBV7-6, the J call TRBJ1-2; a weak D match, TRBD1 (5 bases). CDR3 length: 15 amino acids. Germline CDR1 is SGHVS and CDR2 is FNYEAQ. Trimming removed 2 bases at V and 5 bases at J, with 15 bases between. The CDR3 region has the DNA TGTGCCAGCAGCTTATGGCCAGCCAAGGGGTATGGCTACACCTTC. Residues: CASSLWPAKGYGYTF.

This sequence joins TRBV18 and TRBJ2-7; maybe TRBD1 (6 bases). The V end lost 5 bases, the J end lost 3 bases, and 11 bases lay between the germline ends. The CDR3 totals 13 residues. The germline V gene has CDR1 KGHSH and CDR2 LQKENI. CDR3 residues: CASSTGLNYEQYF. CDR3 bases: TGTGCCAGCTCAACAGGGTTAAACTACGAGCAGTACTTC.

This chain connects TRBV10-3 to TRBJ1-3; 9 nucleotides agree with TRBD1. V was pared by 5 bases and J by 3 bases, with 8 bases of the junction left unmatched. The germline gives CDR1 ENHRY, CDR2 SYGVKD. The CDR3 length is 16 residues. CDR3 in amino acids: CAISQSGTGSGNTIYF. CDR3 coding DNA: TGTGCCATCAGTCAATCCGGGACAGGGAGTGGAAACACCATATATTTT.

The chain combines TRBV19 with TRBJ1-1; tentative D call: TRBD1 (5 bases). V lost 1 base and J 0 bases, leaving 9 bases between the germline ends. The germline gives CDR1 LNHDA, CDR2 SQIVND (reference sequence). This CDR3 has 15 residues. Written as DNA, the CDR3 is TGTGCCAGTAGTATAGTAGGGGCCATGAACACTGAAGCTTTCTTT. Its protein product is CASSIVGAMNTEAFF.

The chain's CDR3 is CASSGQGAPYNEQFF. In DNA form, the CDR3 reads TGTGCCAGCAGTGGGCAGGGGGCTCCGTACAATGAGCAGTTCTTC. The V and J genes are TRBV6-4 and TRBJ2-1, with 8 bases identical to TRBD1. V was clipped by 4 bases and J by 4 bases; unmatched bases: 6. Germline CDR1 is MRHNA and CDR2 is SNTAGT. The CDR3 has 15 residues.

DNA for the CDR3: TGTGCCTGGAGTGTAGGCAGGGTAAGGAACAATGAGCAGTTCTTC. It specifies CAWSVGRVRNNEQFF. This chain links TRBV30 with TRBJ2-1; TRBD1 is a possible D gene (5 bases). This CDR3 is built from 15 residues. Per germline, CDR1 GTSNPN and CDR2 SVGIG (reference sequence). Between the trimmed V and J ends, which lost 0 bases and 5 bases, there was a span of 14 bases.

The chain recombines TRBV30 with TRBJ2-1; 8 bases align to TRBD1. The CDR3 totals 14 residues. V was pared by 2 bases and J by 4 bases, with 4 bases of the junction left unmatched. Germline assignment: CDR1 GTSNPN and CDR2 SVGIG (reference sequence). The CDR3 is CAWSRTGLYNEQFF. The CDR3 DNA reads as TGTGCCTGGAGTAGGACAGGGCTATACAATGAGCAGTTCTTC.

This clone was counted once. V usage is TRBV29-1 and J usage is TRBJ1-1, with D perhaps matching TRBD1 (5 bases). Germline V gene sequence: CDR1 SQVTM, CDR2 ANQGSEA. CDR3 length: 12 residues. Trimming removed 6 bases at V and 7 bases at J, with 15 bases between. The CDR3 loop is CSVGKGTNEAFF. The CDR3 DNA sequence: TGCAGCGTGGGGAAGGGGACTAATGAAGCTTTCTTT.

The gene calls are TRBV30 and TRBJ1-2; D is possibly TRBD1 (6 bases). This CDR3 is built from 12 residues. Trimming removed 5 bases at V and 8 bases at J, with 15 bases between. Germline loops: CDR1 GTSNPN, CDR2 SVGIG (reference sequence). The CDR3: CAWGETGSGYTF. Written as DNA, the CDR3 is TGTGCCTGGGGGGAGACAGGCAGCGGCTACACCTTC.

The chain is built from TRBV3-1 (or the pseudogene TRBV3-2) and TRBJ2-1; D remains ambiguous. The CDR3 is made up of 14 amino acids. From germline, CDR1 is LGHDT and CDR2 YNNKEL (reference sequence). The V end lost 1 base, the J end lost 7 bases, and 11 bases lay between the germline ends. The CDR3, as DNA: TGTGCCAGCAGCCAAGCCTCGGTGATGAATGAGCAGTTCTTC. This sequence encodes CASSQASVMNEQFF.

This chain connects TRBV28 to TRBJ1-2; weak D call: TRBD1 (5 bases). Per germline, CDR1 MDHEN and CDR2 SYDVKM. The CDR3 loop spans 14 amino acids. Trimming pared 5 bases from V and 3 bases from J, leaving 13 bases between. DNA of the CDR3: TGTGCCAGCAGTCAGGGCAGTCCCGACTATGGCTACACCTTC. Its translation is CASSQGSPDYGYTF.

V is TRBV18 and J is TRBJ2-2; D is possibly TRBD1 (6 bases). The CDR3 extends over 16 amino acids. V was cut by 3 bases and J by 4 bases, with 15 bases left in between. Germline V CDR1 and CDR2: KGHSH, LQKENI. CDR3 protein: CASSPMTGGSTGELFF. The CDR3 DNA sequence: TGTGCCAGCTCACCTATGACAGGTGGGAGCACCGGGGAGCTGTTTTTT.

CDR3 in amino acids: CASSPRVLTGELFF. The DNA of the CDR3 is TGTGCCAGCAGTCCCAGGGTTTTGACCGGGGAGCTGTTTTTT. This chain connects TRBV6-5 to TRBJ2-2, with a weak D call TRBD1 (5 bases). Germline CDR1 and CDR2: MNHEY and SVGAGI. The CDR3 is made up of 14 amino acids. V was clipped by 5 bases and J by 5 bases, with 12 bases between them.

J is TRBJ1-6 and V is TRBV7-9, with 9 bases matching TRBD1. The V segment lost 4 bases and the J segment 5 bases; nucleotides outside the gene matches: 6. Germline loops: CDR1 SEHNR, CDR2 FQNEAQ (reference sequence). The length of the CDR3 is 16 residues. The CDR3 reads CASSSRGQGHNSPLHF. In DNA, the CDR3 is TGTGCCAGCAGCTCCAGGGGACAGGGTCATAATTCACCCCTCCACTTT.

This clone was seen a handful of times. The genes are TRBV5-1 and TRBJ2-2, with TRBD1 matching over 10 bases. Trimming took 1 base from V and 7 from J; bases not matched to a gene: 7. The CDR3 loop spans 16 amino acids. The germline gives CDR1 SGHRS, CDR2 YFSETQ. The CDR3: CASSLSPTGGNGELFF. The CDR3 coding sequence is TGCGCCAGCAGCTTGTCTCCGACAGGGGGCAACGGGGAGCTGTTTTTT.

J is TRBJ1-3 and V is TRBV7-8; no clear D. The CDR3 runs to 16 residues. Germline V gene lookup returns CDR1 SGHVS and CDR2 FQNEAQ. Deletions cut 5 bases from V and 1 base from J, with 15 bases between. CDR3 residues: CASSNRRSGSGNTIYF. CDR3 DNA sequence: TGTGCCAGCAGCAACCGGCGGAGCGGGTCTGGAAACACCATATATTTT.